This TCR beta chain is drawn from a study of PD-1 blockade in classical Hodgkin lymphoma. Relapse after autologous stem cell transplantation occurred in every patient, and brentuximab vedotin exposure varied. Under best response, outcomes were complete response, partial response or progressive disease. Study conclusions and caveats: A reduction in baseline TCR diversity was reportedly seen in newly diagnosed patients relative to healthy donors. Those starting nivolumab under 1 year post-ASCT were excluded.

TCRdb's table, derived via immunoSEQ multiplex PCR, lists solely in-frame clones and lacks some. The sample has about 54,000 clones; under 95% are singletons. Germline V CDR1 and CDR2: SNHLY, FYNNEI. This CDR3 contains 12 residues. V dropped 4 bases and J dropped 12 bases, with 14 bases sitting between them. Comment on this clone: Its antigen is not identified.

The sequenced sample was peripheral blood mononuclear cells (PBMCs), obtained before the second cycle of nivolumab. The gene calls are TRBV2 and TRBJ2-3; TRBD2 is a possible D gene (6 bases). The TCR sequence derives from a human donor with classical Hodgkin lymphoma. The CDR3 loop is CASSGLEGFQYF. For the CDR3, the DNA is TGTGCCAGCAGTGGCCTGGAGGGCTTCCAGTATTTT.